Listed here are 17 T cell receptor beta chains from one sample, sequenced in a study of read filtering for tumor transcriptome and immune sequencing. From 400 to 450 ng of RNA, a library with molecular barcoded alpha/delta and beta/gamma adaptors was made. From the reads, TCRdb called clonotypes with MiXCR, one entry per CDR3 protein. The sample has nearly 60,000 distinct CDR3 sequences, approximately 13% seen once. Sequencing input: a population of CD138-negative cells sorted from bone marrow. The origin of the receptors is a donor at least 40 years old with multiple myeloma.

This clonotype is labeled medium-sized (0.01 to 0.1%). The V gene is TRBV5-1, the J gene TRBJ2-3; no definite D call. Germline V CDR1 and CDR2: SGHRS, YFSETQ. The CDR3 consists of 15 residues. V lost 0 bases to trimming and J lost 3 bases, with 11 bases between them. CDR3 region: CASSLGGRPTDTQYF. The CDR3 DNA reads as TGCGCCAGCAGCTTGGGTGGAAGGCCTACAGATACGCAGTATTTT.

The table lists this clonotype with many counts. The chain recombines TRBV7-6 with TRBJ2-1; D might be TRBD2 (5 bases). V gave up 1 base and J gave up 4 bases, with 17 bases separating them. The CDR3 has 17 amino acids. Germline V gene lookup returns CDR1 SGHVS and CDR2 FNYEAQ. The CDR3 is CASSLGGMGVAYNEQFF. In nucleotides, the CDR3 is TGTGCCAGCAGCTTAGGGGGTATGGGAGTTGCATACAATGAGCAGTTCTTC.

This clonotype came up a few times. The CDR3 nucleotides read TGCGCCAGCAGACCTGCAGAGGGAGGGCCCTATGGCTACACCTTC. Translation gives CASRPAEGGPYGYTF. The chain has TRBV5-1 and TRBJ1-2; no clear D. CDR3 length: 15 amino acids. Trimming left V 5 bases short and J 4 bases short, with 18 bases between. From germline, CDR1 is SGHRS and CDR2 YFSETQ.

This clonotype has ten or more counts. This sequence joins TRBV6-5 and TRBJ2-1, with D perhaps TRBD2 (5 bases). Germline CDR1 is MNHEY and CDR2 is SVGAGI. This CDR3 region has 15 residues. The V end lost 2 bases, the J end lost 0 bases, and 8 bases lay between the germline ends. The CDR3: CASSYGLASYNEQFF. The CDR3, as DNA: TGTGCCAGCAGTTACGGGCTAGCCTCCTACAATGAGCAGTTCTTC.

This clonotype was recorded many times. The chain combines TRBV20-1 with TRBJ1-1; D is ambiguous. There are 12 residues in the CDR3. Between the trimmed V and J ends, which lost 6 bases and 4 bases, there was a span of 12 bases. Germline lookup yields CDR1 DFQATT and CDR2 SNEGSKA (reference sequence). CDR3 amino acids: CSAQTRLTEAFF. The CDR3 DNA reads as TGCAGTGCACAGACGCGACTCACTGAAGCTTTCTTT.

This clonotype was found many times. The V and J genes are TRBV5-1 and TRBJ1-1; 10 bases align to TRBD1. Germline V gives CDR1 SGHRS, CDR2 YFSETQ. V trimming: 2 bases; J trimming: 4 bases; junction bases outside the gene matches: 8. The CDR3 sequence is 16 residues long. The CDR3 DNA reads as TGCGCCAGCAGCTTAGGACAGGGGGTCTTGGGCACTGAAGCTTTCTTT. Its translation is CASSLGQGVLGTEAFF.

The chain uses TRBV5-1 and TRBJ1-1; TRBD1 is a possible D gene (6 bases). V lost 5 bases, J lost 6 bases, and 17 bases lay in between. Germline CDR1 and CDR2: SGHRS and YFSETQ. CDR3 size: 14 residues. CDR3 protein: CASRPGGAGAEAFF. CDR3 nucleotide sequence: TGCGCCAGCAGACCCGGGGGGGCGGGAGCTGAAGCTTTCTTT.

Details on this clonotype: This may stem from a read error, because a much larger clone lies one nucleotide away. Given the absence of the conserved phenylalanine or tryptophan at the CDR3 end, a read error is likely. The rearrangement joins TRBV10-3 to TRBJ2-7, with D uncertain. Germline V gene data show CDR1 as ENHRY and CDR2 as SYGVKD. The length of the CDR3 is 15 residues. V was clipped by 3 bases and J by 3 bases, with 15 bases between them. CDR3 DNA sequence: TGTGCCATCAGTGATGGTAAGGGTGTCAGCTACGAGCAGTACTCC. It encodes CAISDGKGVSYEQYS.

The chain carries TRBV6-5 and TRBJ2-7, with 11 bases that match TRBD2. This CDR3 spans 16 amino acids. The ends lost 6 bases at V and 2 bases at J; junction bases unmatched: 9. From germline, CDR1 is MNHEY and CDR2 SVGAGI. The CDR3 DNA reads TGTGCCAGCAGCCAAACTAGCGGGGGAGCTACCTACGAGCAGTACTTC. Translated, it gives CASSQTSGGATYEQYF.

This clonotype appeared many times. J is TRBJ1-2 and V is TRBV11-2, with TRBD1 matching over 7 bases. The germline V gene has CDR1 SGHAT and CDR2 FQNNGV. The CDR3 sequence is 16 residues long. V lost 5 bases and J lost 2; bases outside the gene matches: 11. The CDR3 DNA sequence: TGTGCCAGCAGCCCTATTAACAGGGGCAAGAACTATGGCTACACCTTC. As protein: CASSPINRGKNYGYTF.

As regards this clonotype: One base away lies a much larger clone, so this may be a sequencing read error. The rearrangement links TRBV6-4 to TRBJ1-5, with unresolved D. The germline V gene encodes CDR1 MRHNA and CDR2 SNTAGT. The V end lost 8 bases, the J end lost 4 bases, and 9 bases lay between the germline ends. CDR3 length: 12 residues. DNA for the CDR3: TGTGCCAGCGTTTTCGGGAATCAGCCCCAGCATTTT. Translated, it gives CASVFGNQPQHF.

This clonotype was detected many times. This chain joins TRBV5-1 and TRBJ1-1; the D is unclear. The length of the CDR3 is 14 residues. Looked up from germline, CDR1 is SGHRS and CDR2 is YFSETQ. The V end lost 2 bases, the J end lost 2 bases, and 10 bases lay between the germline ends. In nucleotides, the CDR3 is TGCGCCAGCAGCTTCGACATGATCAACACTGAAGCTTTCTTT. Protein product: CASSFDMINTEAFF.

This clonotype was picked up many times. The chain links TRBV10-2 to TRBJ1-5, with D perhaps TRBD1 (6 bases). V was pared by 8 bases and J by 2 bases, with 13 bases between. Germline CDR1 is WSHSY and CDR2 is SAAADI. The CDR3 length is 14 residues. DNA of the CDR3: TGCGCCAGCCTCCCTTCAGGGGGCAATCAGCCCCAGCATTTT. This sequence encodes CASLPSGGNQPQHF.

This clonotype appeared many times. The chain uses TRBV28 and TRBJ2-1; 13 bases align to TRBD2. Germline CDR1 reads MDHEN; CDR2 reads SYDVKM. This CDR3 has 19 amino acids. With V trimmed by 2 bases and J by 1 base, 8 bases remained unmatched. The CDR3 nucleotides read TGTGCCAGCAGTTTAATCACTAGCGGGGGGGCCGAGTCCTACAATGAGCAGTTCTTC. Encoded protein: CASSLITSGGAESYNEQFF.

This clonotype appeared a few times. A much more abundant neighbour one base away suggests this may be a read error. The chain joins TRBV3-1 to TRBJ1-1; no firm D call. Germline V gene data show CDR1 as LGHDT and CDR2 as YNNKEL (reference sequence). With 8 bases removed from V and 1 base from J, the gap between germline ends came to 17 bases. The CDR3 spans 15 residues. The CDR3 DNA reads TGTGCCAGCCGAGGGAGTCCGGAGAGGAACACTGAAGCTTTCTTT. Translation gives CASRGSPERNTEAFF. Together with reference TRBV3-1 and TRBJ1-1, the CDR3 gives the full variable domain: DTAVSQTPKYLVTQMGNDKSIKCEQNLGHDTMYWYKQDSKKFLKIMFSYNNKELIINETVPNRFSPKSPDKAHLNLHINSLELGDSAVYFCASRGSPERNTEAFFGQGTRLTVV.

Ten or more counts support this clonotype. This rearrangement joins TRBV7-6 to TRBJ2-6; D perhaps matches TRBD1 (6 bases). The V and J ends lost 5 bases and 3 bases respectively, with 11 bases between them. Germline CDR1 is SGHVS and CDR2 is FNYEAQ. The CDR3 has 15 amino acids. The CDR3 is CASSPAGVGANVLTF. In nucleotides, the CDR3 is TGTGCCAGCAGCCCAGCAGGGGTTGGGGCCAACGTCCTGACTTTC.

This clonotype was detected ten times or more. The genes are TRBV6-5 and TRBJ2-3; D call uncertain. Germline values: CDR1 MNHEY, CDR2 SVGAGI. Trimming took off 7 bases at V and 2 bases at J, with 19 bases between the two ends. The CDR3 runs 16 residues. The CDR3 DNA sequence: TGTGCCAGCAAAAGTCGTCCGGACCGGACCACAGATACGCAGTATTTT. Its protein product is CASKSRPDRTTDTQYF.